This T cell receptor beta chain appears in the sequencing data of a study of T cells in localized non-small cell lung cancer. Study-wide results and caveats: When the top 100 tumor clones were examined, a median approximately 59 of them also appeared in the adjacent lung, which was paired and uninvolved. Highest T cell clonality was seen in uninvolved adjacent lung, surpassing that measured in tumor.

Generated by immunoSEQ multiplex PCR, the TCRdb table keeps only in-frame clones and is missing some. The repertoire has tens of thousands of clones, roughly 90% of them found once; the top ten carry around 4%. With regard to this clone: The antigen is unknown.

The sample consisted of peripheral blood, taken before any cancer treatment. The receptor's source is a woman aged 40-69 years with stage I lung adenocarcinoma.

The CDR3 region has the DNA TGTGCCAGCAGCTTGAATAAAGGCTACACCTTC. Its translation is CASSLNKGYTF. The J gene is TRBJ1-2, the V gene TRBV5-4; D gene uncertain. Trimming removed 1 base at V and 8 bases at J, with 6 bases between. There are 11 residues in the CDR3. Looked up from germline, CDR1 is SGHNT and CDR2 is YYREEE (reference sequence). The entire variable domain, with the rest obtained from reference TRBV5-4 and TRBJ1-2, is as follows: ETGVTQSPTHLIKTRGQQVTLRCSSQSGHNTVSWYQQALGQGPQFIFQYYREEENGRGNFPPRFSGLQFPNYSSELNVNALELDDSALYLCASSLNKGYTFGSGTRLTVV.